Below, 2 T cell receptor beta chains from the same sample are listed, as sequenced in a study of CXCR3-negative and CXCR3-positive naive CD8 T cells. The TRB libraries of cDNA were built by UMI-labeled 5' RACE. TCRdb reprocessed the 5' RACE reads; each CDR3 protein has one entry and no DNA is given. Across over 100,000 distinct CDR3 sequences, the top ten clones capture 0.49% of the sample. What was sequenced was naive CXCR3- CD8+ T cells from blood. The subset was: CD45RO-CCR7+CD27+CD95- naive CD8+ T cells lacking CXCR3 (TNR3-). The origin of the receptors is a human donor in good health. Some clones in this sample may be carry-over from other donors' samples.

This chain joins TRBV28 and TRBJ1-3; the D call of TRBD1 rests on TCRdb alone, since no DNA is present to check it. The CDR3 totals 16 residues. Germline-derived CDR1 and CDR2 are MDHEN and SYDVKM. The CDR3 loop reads CATRTPGRSSGNTIYF.

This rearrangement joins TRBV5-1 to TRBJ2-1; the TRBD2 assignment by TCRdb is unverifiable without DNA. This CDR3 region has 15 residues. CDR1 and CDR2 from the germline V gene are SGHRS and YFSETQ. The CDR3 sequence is CASSLSAAGYNEQFF.